Following are 19 T cell receptor beta chains from one sample sequenced in a study of neurological immune-mediated disorders. TCRdb itself ran the 5' RACE reads through MiXCR, one entry per CDR3 protein. Counted here are approximately 30,000 distinct CDR3 sequences, 10% to 15% occurring once; the ten biggest clones make up 5.2%. Time point here: technical triplicate 2. Material: CD4+ T cells from blood. Every receptor here comes from a female donor with HTLV-1-associated myelopathy (HAM/TSP).

This clonotype was seen at least ten times. The CDR3 coding sequence is TGCAGTGCTAGTTCGGCGGGGGGCCACACAGATACGCAGTATTTT. Amino acids: CSASSAGGHTDTQYF. V gene TRBV20-1 combines with J gene TRBJ2-3; TRBD2 matches at 8 bases. The CDR3 covers 15 residues. Trimming removed 3 bases from V and 2 bases from J; junction bases left unmatched: 7. From germline, CDR1 is DFQATT and CDR2 SNEGSKA (reference sequence).

The table lists this clonotype with many counts. The chain combines TRBV7-9 with TRBJ1-3; possible D gene TRBD1, 6 bases. The CDR3 loop spans 15 amino acids. In germline, CDR1 is SEHNR, CDR2 FQNEAQ (reference sequence). Trimming took off 3 bases at V and 0 bases at J, with 9 bases between the two ends. The CDR3 DNA reads TGTGCCAGCAGCTTTGGCAGGGGCTCTGGAAACACCATATATTTT. Translation gives CASSFGRGSGNTIYF.

The sample holds many counts of this clonotype. This rearrangement joins TRBV6-6 to TRBJ2-3; D might be TRBD2 (7 bases). The CDR3 is 16 residues long. With 5 bases removed from V and 4 bases from J, the gap between germline ends came to 19 bases. Per the germline V gene, CDR1 is MNHNY and CDR2 is SVGAGI (reference sequence). This CDR3 is CASSPRRGGGADTQYF. As DNA, the CDR3 is TGTGCCAGCAGTCCAAGAAGGGGGGGCGGCGCAGATACGCAGTATTTT.

The chain links TRBV6-6 to TRBJ2-2; D possibly corresponds to TRBD2 (5 bases). Germline assignment: CDR1 MNHNY and CDR2 SVGAGI (reference sequence). CDR3 length: 14 residues. The V end lost 10 bases, the J end lost 5 bases, and 17 bases lay between the germline ends. The CDR3 DNA reads as TGTGCCACCCGATCGGGCCGGGAAACCGGGGAGCTGTTTTTT. Its protein product is CATRSGRETGELFF.

This clonotype was seen many times. The rearrangement joins TRBV6-1 to TRBJ2-5; the match to TRBD2 covers 7 bases. The CDR3 length is 16 residues. Germline trimming cut 2 bases from V and 4 bases from J; bases unmatched to any gene: 10. Germline CDR1 is MNHNS and CDR2 is SASEGT. The CDR3 region has the DNA TGTGCCAGCAGTGAATCTAGCGGCAGCTCTTCAGAGACCCAGTACTTC. Translation gives CASSESSGSSSETQYF.

The table lists this clonotype with many counts. The chain is built from TRBV4-1 and TRBJ1-1; possible D gene TRBD1, 6 bases. The V gene lost 4 bases and the J gene lost 3 bases, with 12 bases spanning the gap. The CDR3 has 14 amino acids. Germline CDR1 is MGHRA and CDR2 is YSYEKL. DNA of the CDR3: TGCGCCAGCAGCCTAGACAGGTTGGACACTGAAGCTTTCTTT. Translating gives CASSLDRLDTEAFF.

CDR3 sequence (DNA): TGTGCCAGCAGCTTAGAGTTCGGGAACGAGCAGTACTTC. Translated: CASSLEFGNEQYF. V is TRBV11-1 and J is TRBJ2-7; D is perhaps TRBD2 (5 bases). V lost 1 base to trimming and J lost 5 bases, with 9 bases between them. In germline, CDR1 is SGHAT, CDR2 FQDESV (reference sequence). This CDR3 is 13 amino acids long. Based on the CDR3 plus reference TRBV11-1 and TRBJ2-7, the full variable domain is EAEVAQSPRYKITEKSQAVAFWCDPISGHATLYWYRQILGQGPELLVQFQDESVVDDSQLPKDRFSAERLKGVDSTLKIQPAELGDSAMYLCASSLEFGNEQYFGPGTRLTVT.

This clonotype was observed a single time. The chain uses TRBV5-1 and TRBJ2-1; the D gene is possibly TRBD2 (7 bases). This CDR3 is built from 16 residues. The V gene lost 1 base and the J gene lost 3 bases, with 14 bases spanning the gap. Germline V gene sequence: CDR1 SGHRS, CDR2 YFSETQ. The CDR3 loop reads CASSLIGGRSYNEQFF. In DNA form, the CDR3 reads TGCGCCAGCAGCTTGATCGGGGGGCGCAGCTACAATGAGCAGTTCTTC.

This clonotype appeared a single time. The chain has TRBV3-1 and TRBJ2-1; D remains unclear. V was trimmed by 2 bases and J by 8 bases, leaving 19 bases between them. The CDR3 is made up of 16 amino acids. The germline V gene has CDR1 LGHDT and CDR2 YNNKEL (reference sequence). The CDR3 coding sequence is TGTGCCAGCAGCCAAAGTGCGTCTAACCTCGGCGATGAGCAGTTCTTC. It encodes CASSQSASNLGDEQFF.

This clonotype was seen repeatedly, ten times or more. The gene calls are TRBV6-1 and TRBJ2-7; D unresolved. V shed 3 bases and J shed 3 bases, with 6 bases lying between them. CDR1 and CDR2 (germline): MNHNS, SASEGT. The CDR3 is 12 amino acids. CDR3 bases: TGTGCCAGCAGTGATCACGGCTACGAGCAGTACTTC. Translation: CASSDHGYEQYF.

This clonotype was recorded at least ten times. The chain uses TRBV9 and TRBJ2-3; 8 bases agree with TRBD2. This CDR3 is built from 16 residues. V trimming: 0 bases; J trimming: 5 bases; junction bases outside the gene matches: 8. The germline V gene has CDR1 SGDLS and CDR2 YYNGEE. CDR3 loop: CASSVEERGILDTQYF. The CDR3 DNA reads as TGTGCCAGCAGCGTAGAGGAGCGGGGGATATTAGATACGCAGTATTTT.

This clonotype has ten or more counts. One end of the junction is discordant with germline, which a read error may explain. CDR3 in DNA: TGTGCTAGCAGCTTAGGCAGGCACGGATACGATGAGCAGTTCTTC. It is translated as CASSLGRHGYDEQFF. The rearrangement joins TRBV7-7 to TRBJ2-1; no firm D call. The CDR3 has 15 residues. Germline-derived CDR1 and CDR2 are SSHAT and FNYEAQ (reference sequence).

The chain carries TRBV20-1 and TRBJ2-3, with TRBD2 matching 7 bases. This CDR3 region has 15 residues. Germline V gene sequence: CDR1 DFQATT, CDR2 SNEGSKA (reference sequence). V lost 6 bases and J lost 2; bases outside the gene matches: 11. The CDR3, as DNA: TGCAGTGCCCAGGAGACTAGCCTTCCCACAGATACGCAGTATTTT. Its protein is CSAQETSLPTDTQYF.

This clonotype has a count of ten or more. The chain joins TRBV9 to TRBJ2-3, with TRBD2 matching over 9 bases. CDR1 is SGDLS and CDR2 is YYNGEE in the germline V gene. Unmatched junction bases numbered 7, after V lost 4 bases and J lost 4 bases. The CDR3 runs to 15 residues. The CDR3 here is CASSFSGGGADTQYF. The CDR3 DNA reads as TGTGCCAGCAGCTTCTCTGGCGGGGGGGCAGATACGCAGTATTTT.

This clonotype was seen once. The junction does not match germline at one end; this may be a read error. The gene calls are TRBV7-2 and TRBJ1-5; D uncertain. The V gene's germline CDR1 is SGHTA and CDR2 FQGNSA. CDR3 size: 13 residues. The CDR3 DNA follows: TGTGCCAGCAGCTTAGGGTACTATCATCCCCAGCATTTT. It encodes CASSLGYYHPQHF.

The genes are TRBV12-3 or TRBV12-4 and TRBJ1-2; no clear D. There are 15 residues in the CDR3. V lost 5 bases, J lost 5 bases, and 18 bases lay in between. CDR3 amino acids: CASSPNLRTAYGYTF. The CDR3, as DNA: TGTGCCAGCAGTCCCAATCTACGCACCGCTTATGGCTACACCTTC.

CDR3 sequence reads: CASSQDRLSDEQFF. The DNA for the CDR3 is TGCGCCAGCAGCCAGGATAGGTTATCGGATGAGCAGTTCTTC. The gene calls are TRBV4-3 and TRBJ2-1; no clear D. Deletions cut 3 bases from V and 8 bases from J, with 14 bases between. In germline, CDR1 is LGHNA, CDR2 YSLEER. The CDR3 spans 14 residues.

This clonotype was counted at least ten times. J is TRBJ2-7 and V is TRBV20-1; 8 nucleotides line up with TRBD2. CDR1 DFQATT and CDR2 SNEGSKA come from the germline V gene (reference sequence). V trimming: 6 bases; J trimming: 3 bases; junction bases outside the gene matches: 7. This CDR3 contains 13 residues. CDR3 protein: CSAGSGSFYEQYF. Written as DNA, the CDR3 is TGCAGTGCGGGGAGCGGGAGCTTCTACGAGCAGTACTTC.

The table lists this clonotype with many counts. This chain joins TRBV29-1 and TRBJ2-7, with unresolved D. This CDR3 is 12 amino acids long. Germline V lookup: CDR1 SQVTM, CDR2 ANQGSEA. The V end was cut by 4 bases, the J end by 5 bases, with 12 bases between. The CDR3 bases are TGCAGCGTTGGCCATACTATTCACGAGCAGTACTTC. Protein sequence: CSVGHTIHEQYF.